This entry concerns a single TCR beta chain. Its antigen specificity is not known. Qualities for individual bases were not recorded, and no much larger clone is one base off. Library construction relied on the immunoSEQ multiplex PCR assay. A mixture of 60 forward primers for TCR Vbeta segments and 13 reverse primers for TCR Jbeta segments was used in the multiplex PCR. A multiplex PCR assay on genomic DNA amplified the CDR3 region of rearranged TCR beta genes. The amplified TCR beta libraries were sequenced on the Illumina HiSeq System as 87-base-pair reads. Turning to the authors' computational methods: A later analysis tallied 80 million to 95 million unique TCR beta chains across the 650 to 750 repertoires, and 10 million to 11 million of those chains were shared by two or more donors. Raw reads were error-corrected and collapsed into unique sequences by a nearest-neighbor algorithm in which closely related sequences were merged to remove PCR and sequencing errors. Alignment of CDR3 sequences to IMGT reference sequences was used to assign V, D and J gene segments. For a sequence to be retained, a match of at least six nucleotides was required to both a V gene segment and a J gene segment. Rearrangements were called productive when the CDR3 lacked stop codons and stayed in frame with V and J; all others were non-productive. Following IMGT convention, CDR3 was defined as the stretch from the second conserved V-encoded cysteine up to the conserved J-encoded phenylalanine. In an earlier analysis of more than 550 of the donors, sequences lacking an unambiguous match to a single V gene segment were excluded. In an earlier analysis of approximately 590 of the donors, a V segment was called functional when productive rearrangements were above 56.7%, and segregating when the standard deviation between donors exceeded 5%. To diagnose cytomegalovirus status from the catalog of TCR beta chain sequences, a statistical classification framework was built. A later analysis assigned V and J genes by comparing TCR nucleotide sequences with IMGT/GENE-DB human TR gene sequences. A later analysis assigned CDR3 sequences and most-parsimonious VDJ recombination scenarios with the TCRdist pipeline. A later analysis defined each TCR beta chain by its CDR3 amino acid sequence plus V-gene family, and excluded reads lacking a unique V-gene family. As a way to deal with suspected cross-contamination and a sequencing artifact, a later analysis dropped under 600 nucleotide sequences that were highly shared and had low generation probability. In a later analysis, a clonal expansion index for each public chain was calculated from normalized within-repertoire ranks of inferred template counts. In a later analysis, generation probabilities were computed with a VDJ recombination model fitted to out-of-frame rearrangements, and the resulting probabilities were checked against IGoR. Hypergeometric tests were used in a later analysis to score TCR-TCR, TCR-HLA and TCR-CMV co-occurrence, with a repertoire-size bias correction applied to the TCR pairs. To estimate false discovery rates, a later analysis permuted the HLA or CMV assignments 20 times. A later analysis grouped co-occurring TCRs with DBSCAN, adding TCRdist sequence similarity when clustering within HLA-allele-positive subsets. Repertoires with fewer than 30,000 or more than 120,000 public chains were left out of co-occurrence clustering, as were a few repertoires with anomalous nucleotide sharing. The immuneACCESS repertoire file appears here via TCRdb, limited to in-frame rearrangements. These files lack a portion of the clones; in checked studies, under half of the deficit traces to unresolved V genes, and the cause of the others is not known. V, J and clone size reflect that table, while D and trimming were determined from the DNA. Here the sample has around 100,000 clones; 84% occur a single time. The ten largest clones represent around 5.6% of the sample.

The cohort comprised fewer than 700 healthy bone marrow donors. At the time of sampling, all cohort members were nominally healthy, though unrecorded immune exposures were likely present. The donor tested CMV seropositive and was one of the 289 seropositive cohort members. Each donor provided a peripheral blood sample, and peripheral blood mononuclear cells were used for TCR beta sequencing. Genomic DNA extraction from the blood cell samples was performed with the Qiagen DNeasy Blood Extraction Kit. The data are from a study of cytomegalovirus exposure and HLA in healthy donors (dated by TCRdb to about 2017). Broadly, across the study: An earlier analysis of several hundred of the donors reported 276 Gb of sequence data and 95 million to 120 million unique TCR beta sequences obtained from 150 million to 200 million T cells. An earlier analysis of several hundred of the donors applied high-throughput TCR beta sequencing to assess whether each TCR beta V gene segment acted as functional or pseudogenic. A handful of DR-DQ haplotypes were handled as single units for association and clustering because linkage in the cohort was strong. Along with the approximately 670-subject first cohort, a separate validation cohort of roughly 110 different subjects was used. In the later analysis, no new phenotypic data were used to find candidate immune exposures; instead, reliance was placed on TCR beta sequences and their occurrence across donors. The number of typed donors differed by locus: about 620-630 for A, B, C, DRB1 and DQB1; some 540 for DQA1; about 600 for DPA1; and about 450 for DPB1. Roughly 300 gigabases of sequencing data and approximately 85 million unique TCR sequences were included in an early release covering around 600 HLA-typed donors. On average, 235,054 unique TCR beta nucleotide sequences were sequenced per donor among more than 350 genotyped donors of the cohort, with roughly 19% of those sequences being non-productive. HLA typing included class I and class II loci at four-digit resolution. A later genetic analysis took genome-wide SNP genotypes for about 65% of the 666 donors and used that subset as a discovery cohort. Among the approximately 420 genotyped donors, approximately 82% belonged to the genetic ancestry cluster associated with self-reported Caucasian donors. Donor age, sex, ethnicity and CMV serostatus were compiled alongside the repertoire data. The aim of the study was to test whether cataloging public T cell receptors could identify signatures of past pathogen exposure. The T cell repertoires of several hundred subjects were profiled by immunosequencing and related to cytomegalovirus serostatus. Every discovery cohort repertoire had been produced on one sequencing platform. High-throughput TCR immunosequencing, statistical association of individual TCRs with disease status, and machine learning were combined to predict cytomegalovirus infection status. To study patterns of TCR occurrence, a later analysis re-analyzed previously published TCR beta repertoires from 666 donors and added high-resolution HLA genotyping. Study-wide conclusions, independent of this receptor: Because counts were too low, around 18 rarely observed V segments, including chromosome 9 orphons, were left out of the earlier analysis of 587 of the donors. Some IMGT-functional V segments, including TRBV6-2 and TRBV6-3, could not be distinguished by the 87-base-pair reads and were therefore excluded. In the study, 164 TCR beta chains were listed as associated with cytomegalovirus. The sequencing pipeline was judged likely to have produced a cluster of highly shared sequence variants as a technical artifact. A later genetic analysis reported fewer N-insertions in productive TCRs among donors in an Asian-associated ancestry cluster than the roughly 640-donor mean. V-gene and J-gene trimming of TCR beta chains was associated with a missense DCLRE1C variant in a later genetic analysis, and the association was replicated in an independent cohort. In a later analysis, most CMV-associated TCR beta chains were found to appear HLA-restricted, with HLA associations seemingly driven largely by CMV exposure. Because HLA typing was unavailable for some donors at each locus, only the typed subset was used in association tests. Strong co-occurrence of HLA alleles, especially DR and DQ, made assigning TCR associations to individual alleles difficult. Most TCR sequences were seen in very few donors, while some public TCRs were found in many individuals. Sequencing depth was assumed to be roughly uniform across donors in the presence/absence analyses, though that assumption may not hold. The only immune exposure information available for the cohort was CMV serostatus. Linkage disequilibrium might explain the correlated functional status among segregating V segments, but an unknown experimental factor could not be ruled out. A further reported finding was that TCR beta sequences accurately predicted the HLA-A and HLA-B alleles for most subjects in the first cohort. In a later analysis, the rate of TCR association differed among HLA loci, with DRB1 alleles having the most associated TCRs and HLA-C alleles having the fewest. In a later analysis, several top co-occurrence clusters were reported to appear linked to parvovirus B19, influenza, CMV and Epstein-Barr virus. In a later analysis, 16,951 TCR beta sequences were associated with specific HLA alleles at a false discovery rate of 0.05. The classifier was reported to diagnose cytomegalovirus status with high specificity and sensitivity in both the original cohort and the validation cohort. Compared with equally common non-associated chains, HLA-associated TCR beta chains in a later analysis were more clonally expanded and had lower generation probabilities. According to the authors, the approach could potentially be generalized to other disease states and immunological phenotypes. In an earlier analysis of over 550 of the donors, most TCR beta V segments were observed in productive rearrangements about 87% or about 30% of the time, broadly matching IMGT annotations. Only TCR beta chains were sequenced in this cohort, and the absence of alpha or paired-chain data limited detectable features. In vitro tests confirmed that a few of the cytomegalovirus-associated TCR beta chains recognize cytomegalovirus antigens.

There are 15 amino acids in the CDR3, from cysteine to phenylalanine inclusive. The CDR3 DNA has 45 bases and is translated from base 1. Clipping removes 4 bases from V and 9 bases from J, with 8 as the unmatched junction base count. Reading the germline V gene gives CDR1 MDHEN and CDR2 SYDVKM. This TCR was sampled from a woman between 18 and 30 years old in good health and CMV-seropositive. Sample: PBMCs. In this chain, TRBV28 is recombined with TRBJ1-5, and 11 junction bases match TRBD1. The nucleotides read TGTGCCAGCAGTTGGACAGGGGGCGACCAACTGCCCCAGCATTTT. Its amino acids are CASSWTGGDQLPQHF.